This T cell receptor beta chain appears in the sequencing data of a study of vaccination effects on CD4 cells after COVID-19. Study in general: The median interval between the second dose and post-vaccine sampling was 72 days.

Peptide-pool stimulation followed by sequencing identified expanded antigen-specific CD4+ clonotypes in the ViraFEST assay. Researchers isolated CD4+ T cells once less than 13 days of culture had elapsed. The participants, recipients of two vaccine doses, got either BNT162b2 or mRNA-1273. None of the vaccinated had previously contracted SARS-CoV-2, and their nucleocapsid antibodies tested negative. On days 3 and 7, fresh IL-2 medium replaced half the medium. Study-level findings and limits: Researchers reported few convalescent patients and no early post-infection timepoints in the study.

Here immunoSEQ multiplex PCR was the method, and the copy in TCRdb shows in-frame clones only, minus some. The repertoire holds 60,000 to 85,000 clones, with about 74% as singletons. For this clone: Its matching antigen is unknown.

Looked up from germline, CDR1 is KGHDR and CDR2 is SFDVKD. This CDR3 is built from 16 residues. V dropped 2 bases and J dropped 3; count of bases not matched to a gene: 5. This chain uses TRBV24-1 with TRBJ2-3, with 9 bases matching TRBD1. Material: CD4+ T cells from PBMCs cultured with HCoV-229E spike peptides, obtained after COVID-19 vaccination. The TCR comes from a human donor who received a COVID-19 vaccine. CDR3 sequence (DNA): TGTGCCACCAGTGATTGGACAGGGGTCTCAACAGATACGCAGTATTTT. It codes for CATSDWTGVSTDTQYF.